This is a list of T cell receptor beta chains from one sample in a study of CD8+ T cells in alopecia areata. Libraries were prepared by immunoSEQ multiplex PCR; TCRdb keeps only in-frame clonotypes and omits some of them. The sample carries about 110,000 clones, roughly 60% recorded once. The sequenced material came from CD8+ T cells sorted from blood. The receptors originated from a human donor in good health. The CDR3 runs from the conserved cysteine through the conserved F or W. A D gene is named only where the DNA matches it firmly. Not every row has a clone size; where given, it reads once, few, many or a size class.

>.|TRBV30|TRBJ1-6|.
TGTGCCTGGAACCCTGGGAGCTCCTATAATTCACCCCTCCACTTT
CAWNPGSSYNSPLHF
>.|TRBV5-1|TRBJ2-6|.
TGCGCCAGCAGCTTGTCGGATTCTGGGGCCAACGTCCTGACTTTC
CASSLSDSGANVLTF
>few|TRBV13|TRBJ1-2|.
TGTGCCAGCAGCTCCACCCCCGGGGCACCCTATGGCTACACCTTC
CASSSTPGAPYGYTF
>.|TRBV4-1|TRBJ2-7|.
TGCGCCAGCAGCCAAGAAGGGGGGCGAGATAGCGAGCAGTACTTC
CASSQEGGRDSEQYF
>.|TRBV7-8|TRBJ2-7|.
TGTGCCAGCAGCTTAGGGGTCCAGCGCTACGAGCAGTACTTC
CASSLGVQRYEQYF
>.|TRBV6-6|TRBJ1-1|.
TGTGCCAGCAGTTACGCCTCAAGAAGGAACACTGAAGCTTTCTTT
CASSYASRRNTEAFF
>.|TRBV7-9|TRBJ2-7|.
TGTGCCAGCAGCTTACAGGGTCCTCCTAGCGAGAGCTCCTACGAGCAGTACTTC
CASSLQGPPSESSYEQYF
>.|TRBV25-1|TRBJ2-5|.
TGTGCCAGCAGTGCCCCCTTGGTGGCAGAAAGCCTACAAGAGACCCAGTACTTC
CASSAPLVAESLQETQYF
>.|TRBV5-6|TRBJ2-5|TRBD2
TGTGCCAGCAGCTTGGTAGGGGCTAGCGGGGCGACGGAGACCCAGTACTTC
CASSLVGASGATETQYF
>.|TRBV29-1|TRBJ2-1|TRBD2
TGCAGCGTTCAGCGGGAGGGGAGCTCCTACAATGAGCAGTTCTTC
CSVQREGSSYNEQFF
>.|TRBV29-1|TRBJ2-3|TRBD2
TGCAGCGTTACTAGCGGGGGGTTCTCAGATACGCAGTATTTT
CSVTSGGFSDTQYF
>few|TRBV13|TRBJ1-1|TRBD1
TGTGCCAGCAGCCCATGGGACAGGGAGATCAGAAACACTGAAGCTTTCTTT
CASSPWDREIRNTEAFF
>.|TRBV4-1|TRBJ1-2|TRBD1
TGCGCCAGCAGCCGGACAGGGATGTGGGGTGGCTACACCTTC
CASSRTGMWGGYTF
>few|TRBV29-1|TRBJ2-2|TRBD1
TGCAGCGTCGCGGCGACAGGGGTCACCGGGGAGCTGTTTTTT
CSVAATGVTGELFF
>.|TRBV5-1|TRBJ1-2|.
TGCGCCAGCAGCTTGGTCGCAGGGCGGGGTGGCTACACCTTC
CASSLVAGRGGYTF
>.|TRBV13|TRBJ2-3|TRBD2
TGTGCCAGCAGCCCCCCGGGAGGGCGCGGCACAGATACGCAGTATTTT
CASSPPGGRGTDTQYF
>.|TRBV2|TRBJ2-7|TRBD2
TGTGCCAGCAACGGGGGGGCGGCCTACGAGCAGTACTTC
CASNGGAAYEQYF
>.|TRBV4-1|TRBJ2-7|.
TGCGCCAGCAGCCAAGGTATCCTCTACGAGCAGTACTTC
CASSQGILYEQYF
>.|TRBV6-5|TRBJ1-2|.
TGTTCGACCGGGCAGGAGTCCTATGGCTACACCTTC
CSTGQESYGYTF
>.|TRBV2|TRBJ2-3|.
TGTGCCAGCTCGGGGGTCGGGACAGATACGCAGTATTTT
CASSGVGTDTQYF
>.|TRBV25-1|TRBJ2-1|.
TGTGCCAGCAGTGAAGAGTTTGGCAGGGGCAGCTCCTACAATGAGCAGTTCTTC
CASSEEFGRGSSYNEQFF
>few|TRBV11-2|TRBJ2-4|.
TGTGCCAGCAGCTTAGACAGGGGACTGGCCAAAAACATTCAGTACTTC
CASSLDRGLAKNIQYF
>.|TRBV4-3|TRBJ2-6|.
TGCGCCAGCAGCCAAGTATCGGGATCTGGGGCCAACGTCCTGACTTTC
CASSQVSGSGANVLTF
>once|TRBV30|TRBJ2-3|TRBD1
TGTGCCTGGAGGGCCGGGACAGGGGGATCGGATACGCAGTATTTT
CAWRAGTGGSDTQYF
>.|TRBV7-2|TRBJ2-7|.
TGTGCCAGCAGCCGACCCGACTACTACGAGCAGTACTTC
CASSRPDYYEQYF